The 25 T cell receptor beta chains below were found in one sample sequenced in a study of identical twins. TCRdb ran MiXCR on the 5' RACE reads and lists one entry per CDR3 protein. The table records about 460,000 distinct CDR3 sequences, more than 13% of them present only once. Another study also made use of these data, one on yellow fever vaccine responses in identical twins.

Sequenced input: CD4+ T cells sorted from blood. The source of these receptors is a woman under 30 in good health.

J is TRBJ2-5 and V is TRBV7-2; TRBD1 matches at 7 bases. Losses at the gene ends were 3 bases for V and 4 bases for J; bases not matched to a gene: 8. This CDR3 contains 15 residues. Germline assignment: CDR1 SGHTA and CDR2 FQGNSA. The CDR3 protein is CASSFQGDRVETQYF. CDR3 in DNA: TGTGCCAGCAGCTTTCAGGGGGATAGGGTAGAGACCCAGTACTTC. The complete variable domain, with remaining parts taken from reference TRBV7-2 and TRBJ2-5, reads GAGVSQSPSNKVTEKGKDVELRCDPISGHTALYWYRQSLGQGLEFLIYFQGNSAPDKSGLPSDRFSAERTGGSVSTLTIQRTQQEDSAVYLCASSFQGDRVETQYFGPGTRLLVL.

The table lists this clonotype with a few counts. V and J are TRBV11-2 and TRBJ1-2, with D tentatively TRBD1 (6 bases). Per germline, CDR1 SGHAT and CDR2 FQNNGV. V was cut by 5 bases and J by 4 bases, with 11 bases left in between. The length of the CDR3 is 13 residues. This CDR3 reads CASSPPRGYGYTF. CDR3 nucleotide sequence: TGTGCCAGCAGCCCCCCCAGGGGCTATGGCTACACCTTC.

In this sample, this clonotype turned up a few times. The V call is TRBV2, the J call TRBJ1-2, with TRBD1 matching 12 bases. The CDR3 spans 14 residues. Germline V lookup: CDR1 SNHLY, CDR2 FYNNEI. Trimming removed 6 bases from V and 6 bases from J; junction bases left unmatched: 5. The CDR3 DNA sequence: TGTGCCAGCAGCGGGACAGGGGGCAATGATGGCTACACCTTC. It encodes CASSGTGGNDGYTF.

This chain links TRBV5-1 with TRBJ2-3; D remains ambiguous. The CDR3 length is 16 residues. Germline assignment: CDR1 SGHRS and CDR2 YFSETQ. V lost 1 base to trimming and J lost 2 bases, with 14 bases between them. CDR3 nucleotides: TGCGCCAGCAGCTTGCGTGGGATTGAGGCCACAGATACGCAGTATTTT. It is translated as CASSLRGIEATDTQYF.

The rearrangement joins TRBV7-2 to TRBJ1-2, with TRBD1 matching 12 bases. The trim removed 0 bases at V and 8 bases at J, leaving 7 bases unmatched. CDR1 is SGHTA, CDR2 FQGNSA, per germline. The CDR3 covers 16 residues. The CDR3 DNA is TGTGCCAGCAGCTTAGCCGGGACAGGGGGCGCGGAGGGCTACACCTTC. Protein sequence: CASSLAGTGGAEGYTF.

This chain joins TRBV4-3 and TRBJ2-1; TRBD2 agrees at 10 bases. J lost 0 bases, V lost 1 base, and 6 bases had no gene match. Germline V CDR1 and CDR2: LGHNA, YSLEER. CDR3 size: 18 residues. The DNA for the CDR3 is TGCGCCAGCAGCCAAGCCCCTAGCGGGAGCACCTCCTACAATGAGCAGTTCTTC. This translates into CASSQAPSGSTSYNEQFF.

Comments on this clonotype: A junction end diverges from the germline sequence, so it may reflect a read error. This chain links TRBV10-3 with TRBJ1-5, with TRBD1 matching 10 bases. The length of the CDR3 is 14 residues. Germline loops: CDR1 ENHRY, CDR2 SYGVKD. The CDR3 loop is CAISSGTGDAPPQF. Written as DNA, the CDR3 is TGTGCCATCAGTTCCGGGACAGGGGATGCCCCCCCCCAATTT.

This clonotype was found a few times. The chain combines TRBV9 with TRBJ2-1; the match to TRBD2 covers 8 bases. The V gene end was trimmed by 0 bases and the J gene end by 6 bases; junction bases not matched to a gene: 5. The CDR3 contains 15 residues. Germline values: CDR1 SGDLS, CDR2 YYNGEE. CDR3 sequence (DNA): TGTGCCAGCAGCGTAGGGACTAGCCTCACCAATGAGCAGTTCTTC. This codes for CASSVGTSLTNEQFF.

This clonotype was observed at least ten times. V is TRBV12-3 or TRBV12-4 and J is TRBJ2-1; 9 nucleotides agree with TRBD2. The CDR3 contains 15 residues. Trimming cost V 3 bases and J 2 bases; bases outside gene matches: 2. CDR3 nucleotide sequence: TGTGCCAGCAGTTTCAGGACTAGCGCCTACAATGAGCAGTTCTTC. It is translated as CASSFRTSAYNEQFF.

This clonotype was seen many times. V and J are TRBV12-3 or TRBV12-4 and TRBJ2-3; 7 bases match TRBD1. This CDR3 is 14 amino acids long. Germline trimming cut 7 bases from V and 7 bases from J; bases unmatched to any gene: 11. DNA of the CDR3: TGTGCCAGCAAAGGGGGCCTTGACAGTAATACGCAGTATTTT. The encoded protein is CASKGGLDSNTQYF.

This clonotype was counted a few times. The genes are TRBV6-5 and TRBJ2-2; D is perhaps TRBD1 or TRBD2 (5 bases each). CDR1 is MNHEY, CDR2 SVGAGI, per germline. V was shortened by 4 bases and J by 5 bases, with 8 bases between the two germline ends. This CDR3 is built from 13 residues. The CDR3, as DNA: TGTGCCAGCAGTTGGGGCGGGACCGGGGAGCTGTTTTTT. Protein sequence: CASSWGGTGELFF.

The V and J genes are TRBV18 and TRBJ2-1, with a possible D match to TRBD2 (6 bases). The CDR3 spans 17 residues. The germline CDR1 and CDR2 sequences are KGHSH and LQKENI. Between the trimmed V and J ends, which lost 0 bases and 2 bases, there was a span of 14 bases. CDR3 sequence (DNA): TGTGCCAGCTCACCACCGGTCGGGGGAGGTGCCTACAATGAGCAGTTCTTC. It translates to CASSPPVGGGAYNEQFF.

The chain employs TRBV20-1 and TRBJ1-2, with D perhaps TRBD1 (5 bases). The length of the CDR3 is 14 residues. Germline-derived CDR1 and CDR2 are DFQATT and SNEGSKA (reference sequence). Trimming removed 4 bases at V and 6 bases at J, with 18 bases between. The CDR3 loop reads CSAIGPGRRDGYTF. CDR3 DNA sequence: TGCAGTGCTATAGGTCCGGGGCGCAGGGATGGCTACACCTTC.

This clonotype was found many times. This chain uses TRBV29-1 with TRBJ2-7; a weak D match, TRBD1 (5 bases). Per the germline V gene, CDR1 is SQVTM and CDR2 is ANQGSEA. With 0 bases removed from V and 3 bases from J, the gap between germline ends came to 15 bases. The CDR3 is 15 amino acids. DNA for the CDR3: TGCAGCGTTGAAGATAAGGGTACAGGATTCTACGAGCAGTACTTC. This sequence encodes CSVEDKGTGFYEQYF.

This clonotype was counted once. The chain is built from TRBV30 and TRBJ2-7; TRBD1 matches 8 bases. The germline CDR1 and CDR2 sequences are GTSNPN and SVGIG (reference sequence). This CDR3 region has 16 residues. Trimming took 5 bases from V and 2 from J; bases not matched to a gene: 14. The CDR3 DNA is TGTGCCTGGGGTTGGACAGGGAAGGGAGCCCCCTACGAGCAGTACTTC. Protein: CAWGWTGKGAPYEQYF.

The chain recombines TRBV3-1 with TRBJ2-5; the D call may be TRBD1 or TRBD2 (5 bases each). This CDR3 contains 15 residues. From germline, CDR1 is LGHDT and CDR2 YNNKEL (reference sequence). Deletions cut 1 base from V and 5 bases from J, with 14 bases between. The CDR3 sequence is CASSQGDRRTETQYF. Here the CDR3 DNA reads TGTGCCAGCAGCCAAGGGGACCGCCGTACGGAGACCCAGTACTTC.

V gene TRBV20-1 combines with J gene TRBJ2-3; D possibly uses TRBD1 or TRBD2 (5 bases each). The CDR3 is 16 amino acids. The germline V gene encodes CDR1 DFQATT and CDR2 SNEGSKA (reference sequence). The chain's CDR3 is CSSQLGTPTSTDTQYF. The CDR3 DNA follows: TGCAGCTCTCAATTGGGGACGCCGACTAGCACAGATACGCAGTATTTT.

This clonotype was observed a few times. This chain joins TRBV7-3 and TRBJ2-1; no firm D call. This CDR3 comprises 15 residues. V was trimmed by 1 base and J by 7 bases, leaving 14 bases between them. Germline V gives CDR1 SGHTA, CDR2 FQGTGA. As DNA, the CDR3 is TGTGCCAGCAGCTTAAGGCCCTTTAACAATAATGAGCAGTTCTTC. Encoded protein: CASSLRPFNNNEQFF.

The CDR3 coding sequence is TGCGCCAGCAGCCAATCACTAAACAACAATGAGCAGTTCTTC. This translates into CASSQSLNNNEQFF. The V call is TRBV4-3, the J call TRBJ2-1; D not certain. Between the trimmed V and J ends, which lost 2 bases and 5 bases, there was a span of 10 bases. The CDR3 covers 14 residues. Germline assignment: CDR1 LGHNA and CDR2 YSLEER.

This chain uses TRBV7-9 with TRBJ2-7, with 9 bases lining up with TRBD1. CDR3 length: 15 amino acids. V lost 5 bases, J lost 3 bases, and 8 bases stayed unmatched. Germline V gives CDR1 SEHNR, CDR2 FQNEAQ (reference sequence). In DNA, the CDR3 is TGTGCCAGCAGCGCGAGGGGGACAGGGATCTACGAGCAGTACTTC. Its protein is CASSARGTGIYEQYF. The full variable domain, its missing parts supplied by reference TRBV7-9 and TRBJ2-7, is DTGVSQNPRHKITKRGQNVTFRCDPISEHNRLYWYRQTLGQGPEFLTYFQNEAQLEKSRLLSDRFSAERPKGSFSTLEIQRTEQGDSAMYLCASSARGTGIYEQYFGPGTRLTVT.

Here the CDR3 reads CASRTGTSSDTQYF. The CDR3 coding sequence is TGCGCCAGCAGGACCGGGACTAGCTCAGATACGCAGTATTTT. The J gene is TRBJ2-3, the V gene TRBV5-1, with 9 bases lining up with TRBD2. The length of the CDR3 is 14 residues. V was clipped by 5 bases and J by 4 bases; unmatched bases: 5. Germline loops: CDR1 SGHRS, CDR2 YFSETQ. The full variable domain, rest sourced from reference TRBV5-1 and TRBJ2-3, is KAGVTQTPRYLIKTRGQQVTLSCSPISGHRSVSWYQQTPGQGLQFLFEYFSETQRNKGNFPGRFSGRQFSNSRSEMNVSTLELGDSALYLCASRTGTSSDTQYFGPGTRLTVL.

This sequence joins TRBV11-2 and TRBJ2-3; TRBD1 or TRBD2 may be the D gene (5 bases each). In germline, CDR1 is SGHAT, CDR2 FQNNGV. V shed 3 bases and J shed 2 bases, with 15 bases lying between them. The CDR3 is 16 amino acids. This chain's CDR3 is CASSFLGDPVTDTQYF. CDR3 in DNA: TGTGCCAGCAGCTTTCTGGGGGACCCTGTCACAGATACGCAGTATTTT.

CDR3 in amino acids: CASSGTSDSYEQYF. CDR3 bases: TGTGCCAGCAGCGGGACTAGCGACTCCTACGAGCAGTACTTC. The V and J genes are TRBV9 and TRBJ2-7; 9 nucleotides match TRBD2. The CDR3 is made up of 14 amino acids. V was pared by 3 bases and J by 0 bases, with 1 base of the junction left unmatched. Germline V lookup: CDR1 SGDLS, CDR2 YYNGEE.

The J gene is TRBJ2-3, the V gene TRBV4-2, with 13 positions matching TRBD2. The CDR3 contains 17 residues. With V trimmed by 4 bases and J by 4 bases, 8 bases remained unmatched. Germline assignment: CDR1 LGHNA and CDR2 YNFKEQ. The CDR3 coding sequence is TGTGCCAGCAGCCGCGGACTAGCGGGAGATGGGGCAGATACGCAGTATTTT. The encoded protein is CASSRGLAGDGADTQYF.

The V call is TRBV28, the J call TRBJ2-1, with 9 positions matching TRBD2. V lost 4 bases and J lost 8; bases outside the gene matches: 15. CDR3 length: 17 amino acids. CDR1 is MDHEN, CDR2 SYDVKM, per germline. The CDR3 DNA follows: TGTGCCAGCAGTTCGAGTAGCGGGAGTTTTTTTATCGATGAGCAGTTCTTC. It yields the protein CASSSSSGSFFIDEQFF.